This TCR beta chain was identified during a study of T-cell memory formation after mild COVID-19. Comment on this clonotype: Its matching antigen is unknown.

The CDR3 totals 13 residues. Germline-derived CDR1 and CDR2 are SGDLS and YYNGEE. V was pared by 0 bases and J by 3 bases, with 6 bases between. TCRdb reprocessed the 5' RACE reads via MiXCR and lists one record per CDR3 protein. Among 250,000 to 300,000 distinct CDR3 sequences listed, roughly 8% were seen once. Study conclusions and caveats: The finding that pre-infection memory included some responding clones suggested that cross-reactive memory joined. The authors left the SARS-CoV-2 specificity of second-wave clones peaking on day 37 unconfirmed. Clones that shrank (day 15 to 85) were balanced CD4/CD8, whereas later expanders leaned CD4+.

The TCR comes from a man aged 18 to 29 who had mild COVID-19 (a few samples of this study predate the infection). Cell type and time point are not known. Sequenced material: PBMCs or a T cell subset sorted from them (not recorded which). The genes are TRBV9 and TRBJ2-5, with D unresolved. The CDR3 DNA reads TGTGCCAGCAGCGTAGGCTACGAAGAGACCCAGTACTTC. This codes for CASSVGYEETQYF.